This T cell receptor beta chain came from a study of blood T cell repertoires in COVID-19. Profiling relied on immunoSEQ multiplex PCR, and the TCRdb table lists in-frame clones only, not all of them. This table has 250,000 to 300,000 clones, approximately 85% appearing once. Cohort allocation depended upon clinical history that participants reported. This receptor was taken from a woman in her twenties or thirties who had recovered from COVID-19. The sample was PBMCs or T cells enriched from blood (not recorded which).

The CDR3, as DNA: TGCGCCAGCAGCTCTGGACAGGGGGCCACAGATACGCAGTATTTT. Translated, it gives CASSSGQGATDTQYF. The rearrangement uses TRBV10-1 and TRBJ2-3, with TRBD1 identical over 11 bases. V lost 6 bases and J lost 2; bases outside the gene matches: 4. CDR1 and CDR2 from the germline V gene are WNHNN and SYGVQD (reference sequence). The CDR3 spans 15 residues.